These T cell receptor beta chains were read from a single sample in a study of blood T cell repertoires in COVID-19. Profiling relied on immunoSEQ multiplex PCR, and the TCRdb table lists in-frame clones only, not all of them. The repertoire holds around 62,000 clones, with approximately 90% as singletons. Sequenced: peripheral blood. The receptors originated from a man between 60 and 75 years old with acute or convalescent COVID-19. Both conserved end residues are part of each CDR3. The D gene is left open where the match is weak. For some rows the clone size is stated as once, few or many, or as a class when expanded; others skip it.

cdr3_nt cdr3_aa clone_size v_call d_call j_call
TGTGCCAGCAGGTTCAGCGGGAACGGCGAGCAGTACTTC CASRFSGNGEQYF - TRBV27 TRBD2 TRBJ2-7
TGTGCCACCACAGAAGGGGAGGATGGCTACACCTTC CATTEGEDGYTF - TRBV28 - TRBJ1-2
TGTGCCAGCACCGAAGACAGCCAGAATTCACCCCTCCACTTT CASTEDSQNSPLHF - TRBV2 - TRBJ1-6
TGTGCCAGCAGCCTCCGTGCCCTAGGCTACACCTTC CASSLRALGYTF few TRBV5-6 - TRBJ1-2
TGTGCCAGCAGTTTATCGACAGGGGTCGATTCACCCCTCCACTTT CASSLSTGVDSPLHF - TRBV27 TRBD1 TRBJ1-6
TGTGCCAGCAGCTTTACTAGCGGGAGAGTCGGCGGCGGGGAGCTGTTTTTT CASSFTSGRVGGGELFF - TRBV5-8 TRBD2 TRBJ2-2
TGTGCCAGTAGTATAGCTGGGACTAGCAACACCGGGGAGCTGTTTTTT CASSIAGTSNTGELFF once TRBV19 TRBD2 TRBJ2-2
TGTGCCAGCAGCCAACTAAACGGGGCCGGGGAGCTGTTTTTT CASSQLNGAGELFF - TRBV4-2 - TRBJ2-2
TGTGCCAGCAGCTTAGGAGAGGGGGTTGGCTACACCTTC CASSLGEGVGYTF - TRBV7-6 - TRBJ1-2
TGTGCCAGCAGCCAAGAGAGACAGGGTGGTGGGACCGGGGAGCTGTTTTTT CASSQERQGGGTGELFF - TRBV3-1/TRBV3-2 TRBD1 TRBJ2-2
TGTGCCAGTAGTCCGCGGACAGGGAATCAATGGAACAATCAGCCCCAGCATTTT CASSPRTGNQWNNQPQHF once TRBV19 TRBD1 TRBJ1-5
TGCGCCAGCAGCAAGAACCCTATGGCAGGGTCCATTGCAACTAATGAAAAACTGTTTTTT CASSKNPMAGSIATNEKLFF - TRBV4-3 - TRBJ1-4
TGTGCCATCAGTGAGTCCTCGGGACAGACCTATGGCTACACCTTC CAISESSGQTYGYTF - TRBV10-3 TRBD1 TRBJ1-2
TGTGCCAGCAGTTCTGCGGGGGCTGTATCTGGCTACGAGCAGTACTTC CASSSAGAVSGYEQYF - TRBV6-2/TRBV6-3 - TRBJ2-7
TGTGCCAGCAGCTTAGGACAGAATAGCAATCAGCCCCAGCATTTT CASSLGQNSNQPQHF - TRBV7-2 - TRBJ1-5
TGTGCCAGCAGTTTACGTAGGCGGGAGGCCAATGAGCAGTTCTTC CASSLRRREANEQFF - TRBV27 TRBD2 TRBJ2-1
TGTGCCAGCAGTGAATGGACAGGGGAATACACTGAAGCTTTCTTT CASSEWTGEYTEAFF - TRBV6-1 TRBD1 TRBJ1-1
TGCGCCAGCCGCCGGACTAGCGGGAGGAAGCAGTACTTC CASRRTSGRKQYF - TRBV23-1 TRBD2 TRBJ2-7
TGTGCCAGCAGTTCCTCCAGGGTCGGTCTCGGCGAAGCTTTCTTT CASSSSRVGLGEAFF - TRBV27 - TRBJ1-1
TGTGCCTGGAGTGGGGACAGGGGTAGCGAAAAACTGTTTTTT CAWSGDRGSEKLFF - TRBV30 TRBD1 TRBJ1-4
TGTGCCAGTAGCATGCGGGGTCCCGACTACGAGCAGTACTTC CASSMRGPDYEQYF - TRBV19 - TRBJ2-7
TGTGCCAGTAGATCGGACAGTCGGGGAACAATGAACACTGAAGCTTTCTTT CASRSDSRGTMNTEAFF - TRBV19 - TRBJ1-1
TGTGCCAGTAGTAGGGAGGGAAGCACCGGGGAGCTGTTTTTT CASSREGSTGELFF - TRBV19 TRBD2 TRBJ2-2
TGTGCCAGCAGTTACAGGGGTCCATGGCAGCCCCAGCATTTT CASSYRGPWQPQHF - TRBV6-5 - TRBJ1-5
TGTGCCAGCAGGCTTAGGACTAGGGCGCCCACTGAAGCTTTCTTT CASRLRTRAPTEAFF - TRBV27 - TRBJ1-1
TGTGCCAGCAGCTTGGGCCGTGTCGGGAGGAGGGACACCGGGGAGCTGTTTTTT CASSLGRVGRRDTGELFF - TRBV7-9 TRBD2 TRBJ2-2
TGTGCCAGCAGCGGGACTAGCGGAAACAATGAGCAGTTCTTC CASSGTSGNNEQFF - TRBV7-2 TRBD2 TRBJ2-1
TGTGCCAGCAGCTTGGCGGCAGGGGGCGGCTACACCTTC CASSLAAGGGYTF - TRBV7-9 TRBD1 TRBJ1-2
TGTGCCAGCAGTGTCGACAGGGACTATGGCTACACCTTC CASSVDRDYGYTF - TRBV27 TRBD1 TRBJ1-2
TGTGCCAGCAGCGTCGGGATCGATGAGCAGTTCTTC CASSVGIDEQFF - TRBV9 - TRBJ2-1
TGTGCCAGCAGTTCCGTCGGCGGGGGACAACCCGGCGGGGCTGAAGCTTTCTTT CASSSVGGGQPGGAEAFF - TRBV28 - TRBJ1-1
TGTGCCAGCAGTTTAGGCCTAGCGGGAGTTGAGACCCAGTACTTC CASSLGLAGVETQYF - TRBV28 TRBD2 TRBJ2-5
TGTGCCAGCAGTCCGCCGGGACAGGTCTTTAACTATGGCTACACCTTC CASSPPGQVFNYGYTF - TRBV25-1 TRBD1 TRBJ1-2
TGTGCCAGCAGTTACTCGCGGGAGAAGGACGAGCAGTACTTC CASSYSREKDEQYF - TRBV6-2/TRBV6-3 TRBD2 TRBJ2-7
TGTGCCAGCTCCCGCAATTCGGGGGGCGGTCCTGAAGCTTTCTTT CASSRNSGGGPEAFF once TRBV7-2 - TRBJ1-1
TGTGCCAGCAGTTCTTACAGGTCTAGTAACTATGGCTACACCTTC CASSSYRSSNYGYTF - TRBV28 - TRBJ1-2
TGTGCCAGCAGTCCCCTCGGCTCGAAGGGGGAAAAACTGTTTTTT CASSPLGSKGEKLFF few TRBV28 - TRBJ1-4
TGTGCCAGCAGCGTAGACCAGGGTGCGGAGACCCAGTACTTC CASSVDQGAETQYF - TRBV9 - TRBJ2-5
TGTGCCAGTAGCATTGGGGCGGCGGAACTGTTTTTT CASSIGAAELFF - TRBV19 - TRBJ1-4
TGTGCCAGCAGTTACACCGACTATTCCTACGAGCAGTACTTC CASSYTDYSYEQYF - TRBV6-5 - TRBJ2-7
TGTGCCACCAGCAGACTCGGACAGGGAGAGACCCAGTACTTC CATSRLGQGETQYF - TRBV15 TRBD1 TRBJ2-5
TGTGCCAGCTCCTTGGGACAGGAGAACACCGGGGAGCTGTTTTTT CASSLGQENTGELFF - TRBV18 TRBD1 TRBJ2-2
TGCGCCAGCAGCTTGGAGGGGGGGCGGACTGAAGCTTTCTTT CASSLEGGRTEAFF - TRBV5-1 - TRBJ1-1
TGCGCCAGCAGCCAAGGGACGGGAAACCAAGAGACCCAGTACTTC CASSQGTGNQETQYF once TRBV4-1 - TRBJ2-5
TGTGCCAGCAGGATTAGCGGGAGCACAGATACGCAGTATTTT CASRISGSTDTQYF - TRBV6-5 TRBD2 TRBJ2-3
TGTGCCAGCAGCCTTCCAGAGGAGGGGGATACGCAGTATTTT CASSLPEEGDTQYF - TRBV5-6 - TRBJ2-3
TGTGCCAGTAGTACTAGCGGGAGAGGCTACGAGCAGTACTTC CASSTSGRGYEQYF - TRBV19 TRBD2 TRBJ2-7
TGTGCCAGCGGAAAAGACAGGGGGAGGGCCTTGGATGAGCAGTTCTTC CASGKDRGRALDEQFF - TRBV28 TRBD1 TRBJ2-1
TGTGCCAGCAGCTTGGGGCGAGTCCGTGGGGCGAACACTGAAGCTTTCTTT CASSLGRVRGANTEAFF - TRBV5-4 - TRBJ1-1
TGCGCCAGCAGCCAGATGACAGGAGACTTCGAAGCTTTCTTT CASSQMTGDFEAFF - TRBV4-3 - TRBJ1-1
TGTGCCAGCAGCCCTTATCGGAGGGGTGTAGATACGCAGTATTTT CASSPYRRGVDTQYF - TRBV14 - TRBJ2-3
TGCGCCAGCAGCCAAGGAGGTAACCGCTACGAGCAGTACTTC CASSQGGNRYEQYF - TRBV4-3 - TRBJ2-7
TGTGCCAGCAGCCCCCGGACTGGCACAGATACGCAGTATTTT CASSPRTGTDTQYF - TRBV11-3 - TRBJ2-3
TGTGCCAGCTCACCTCCCGGGACAGGACGTGACTTCTATGGCTACACCTTC CASSPPGTGRDFYGYTF few TRBV18 TRBD1 TRBJ1-2
TGCGCCAGCAGCTTGATACAGGGGGGGACTCCCTACGAGCAGTACTTC CASSLIQGGTPYEQYF - TRBV5-1 - TRBJ2-7
TGTGCCAGCAGCGGAAGGGGTGTATCACCCCTCCACTTT CASSGRGVSPLHF - TRBV27 - TRBJ1-6
TGTGCCAGCAGCTTAAGGAGCTCTGGAAACACCATATATTTT CASSLRSSGNTIYF few TRBV11-3 - TRBJ1-3
TGTGCCAGCAGCCTAGGACTAGCGGTGCCCTACGAGCAGTACTTC CASSLGLAVPYEQYF - TRBV7-2 TRBD2 TRBJ2-7
TGTGCCAGCAGACCCCCATGGGGAGGGACTAGCGCAAATGAGCAGTTCTTC CASRPPWGGTSANEQFF - TRBV28 TRBD2 TRBJ2-1